This TCR beta chain was sequenced in a study of quantifying T cell responses using KT2 cells. About the research overall: RNA was reverse transcribed with TCR alpha and beta constant-region primers.

Each cDNA got a UMI-containing oligo ligated at its 3' end. An equimolar mix of RC1.1 and RC1.2 primed the beta chain across TRBC1 and TRBC2. Using its own MiXCR run on the UMI-ligation and nested PCR reads, TCRdb lists one record per CDR3 protein. This table holds some 43,000 distinct CDR3 sequences, about a sixth found once. CDR3 size: 16 residues. Germline assignment: CDR1 MDHEN and CDR2 SYDVKM. The junction had 11 bases not matched to a gene; V was cut back by 6 bases and J by 7 bases. KT2, a clone with a known TCR, was spiked into unfractionated PBMC. The receptor's source is a human donor. Source material: PBMCs spiked with cells of the T cell clone KT2. The chain links TRBV28 to TRBJ2-2; 10 nucleotides agree with TRBD2. DNA for the CDR3: TGTGCCAGCAGCCAGATGACTAGCGGGCGTGACGGGGAGCTGTTTTTT. Its translation: CASSQMTSGRDGELFF.